These 10 T cell receptor beta chains were sequenced from one sample in a study of T cells in Graves' hyperthyroidism and ophthalmopathy. The TCR beta CDR3 regions underwent amplification using RNA transcripts as the source. With the HTBI primer set, the TCR CDR3 went through a first round of RT-PCR. TCRdb ran MiXCR on the multiplex PCR reads and lists one entry per CDR3 protein. This table holds around 390,000 distinct CDR3 sequences, more than 12% found once. Sequencing was done on a sample of blood. These receptors were obtained from a woman in her thirties with Graves' ophthalmopathy.

The rearrangement uses TRBV18 and TRBJ2-5; the match to TRBD2 covers 7 bases. The length of the CDR3 is 12 residues. With 5 bases clipped from V and 4 bases from J, the junction kept 1 base outside the gene matches. Germline V gives CDR1 KGHSH, CDR2 LQKENI. CDR3 DNA: TGTGCCAGCTCAGCTAGCGGAGAGACCCAGTACTTC. Protein sequence: CASSASGETQYF.

This clonotype was recorded at least ten times. The rearrangement joins TRBV12-3 or TRBV12-4 to TRBJ2-1; D uncertain. V was clipped by 4 bases and J by 9 bases, with 19 bases between them. There are 15 residues in the CDR3. Here the CDR3 reads CASSSPPPSRSEQFF. CDR3 sequence (DNA): TGTGCCAGCAGTTCCCCCCCTCCTTCCCGCAGTGAGCAGTTCTTC.

This clonotype showed up many times. The V gene is TRBV30, the J gene TRBJ2-1; weak D call: TRBD1 (6 bases). Germline CDR1 is GTSNPN and CDR2 is SVGIG (reference sequence). The CDR3 is made up of 12 amino acids. The V and J ends lost 3 bases and 7 bases respectively, with 10 bases between them. The CDR3 sequence is CAWSHRVNEQFF. The CDR3 DNA reads as TGTGCCTGGAGCCACAGGGTAAATGAGCAGTTCTTC.

This clonotype was seen repeatedly, ten times or more. V and J are TRBV28 and TRBJ1-6; TRBD1 is a possible D gene (5 bases). CDR1 and CDR2 (germline): MDHEN, SYDVKM. Trimming took off 7 bases at V and 7 bases at J, with 14 bases between the two ends. This CDR3 spans 14 amino acids. The CDR3: CASKLGQSNSPLHF. For the CDR3, the DNA is TGTGCCAGCAAACTGGGGCAATCAAATTCACCCCTCCACTTT.

This clonotype was recorded at least ten times. J is TRBJ2-7 and V is TRBV3-1, with a weak D call TRBD1 (6 bases). V lost 1 base and J 2 bases, leaving 12 bases between the germline ends. The CDR3 consists of 15 residues. Per germline, CDR1 LGHDT and CDR2 YNNKEL (reference sequence). CDR3 DNA: TGTGCCAGCAGCCAAGCGGCAGGGGCCGCCTACGAGCAGTACTTC. Its translation: CASSQAAGAAYEQYF.

This clonotype has more than one count but fewer than ten. The chain recombines TRBV27 with TRBJ2-7; D may be TRBD2 (5 bases). The CDR3 sequence is 13 residues long. Germline assignment: CDR1 MNHEY and CDR2 SMNVEV (reference sequence). V was pared by 2 bases and J by 5 bases, with 10 bases between. The CDR3 DNA sequence: TGTGCCAGCAGTTTACGGGGTGCCAACGAGCAGTACTTC. This translates into CASSLRGANEQYF.

About this clonotype: Compared with germline, one end of the junction differs, possibly owing to a read error. J is TRBJ2-5 and V is TRBV10-3; D not resolved. CDR3 size: 14 residues. Germline CDR1 ENHRY, CDR2 SYGVKD. In nucleotides, the CDR3 is TGTGCCATCAGTGATCGGGCGGCCCAACAGACCCAGTACTTC. Protein sequence: CAISDRAAQQTQYF.

At least ten counts were recorded for this clonotype. The chain combines TRBV7-8 with TRBJ2-7, with D unresolved. This CDR3 spans 14 amino acids. CDR1 is SGHVS and CDR2 is FQNEAQ in the germline V gene. The V end was cut by 4 bases, the J end by 4 bases, with 14 bases between. CDR3 bases: TGTGCCAGCAGCTCCTCTTTCGGAGAGTACGAGCAGTACTTC. Protein: CASSSSFGEYEQYF.

This clonotype has at least ten counts. The V gene is TRBV10-3, the J gene TRBJ2-1; tentatively, D is TRBD2 (5 bases). The CDR3 is made up of 12 amino acids. Germline CDR1 reads ENHRY; CDR2 reads SYGVKD. Trimming cost V 8 bases and J 8 bases, with 13 bases left between them. This CDR3 reads CAIGPAVHEQFF. DNA of the CDR3: TGTGCCATCGGGCCAGCGGTCCATGAGCAGTTCTTC.

This clonotype showed up just a few times. V and J are TRBV9 and TRBJ1-4, with TRBD1 as a possible D gene (6 bases). The CDR3 consists of 14 residues. Germline CDR1 and CDR2: SGDLS and YYNGEE. With 0 bases removed from V and 6 bases from J, the gap between germline ends came to 9 bases. The DNA for the CDR3 is TGTGCCAGCAGCGTAGGGCCAGGGGATGAAAAACTGTTTTTT. Protein product: CASSVGPGDEKLFF.